The 7 T cell receptor beta chains below all came from one sample that was sequenced in a study of blood T cell repertoires in COVID-19. The data were produced by immunoSEQ multiplex PCR, yet TCRdb's version contains in-frame clones alone and is incomplete. The repertoire holds under 150,000 clones, with roughly 77% as singletons. Sequencing used peripheral blood. These receptor sequences come from a man aged 55 to 70 with acute or convalescent COVID-19.

This chain links TRBV5-1 with TRBJ2-5; 9 bases agree with TRBD1. CDR1 and CDR2 from the germline V gene are SGHRS and YFSETQ. The CDR3 is 15 residues long. J lost 5 bases, V lost 1 base, and 6 bases had no gene match. The CDR3 DNA reads TGCGCCAGCAGCTTGACCGGGACAGGGCGGGAGACCCAGTACTTC. Its translation is CASSLTGTGRETQYF.

This rearrangement joins TRBV4-1 to TRBJ1-6; 7 bases align to TRBD1. The junction had 2 bases not matched to a gene; V was cut back by 4 bases and J by 5 bases. Germline-derived CDR1 and CDR2 are MGHRA and YSYEKL. This CDR3 spans 14 amino acids. The CDR3 DNA reads TGCGCCAGCAGCCTCCAGGGGGATAATTCACCCCTCCACTTT. It translates to CASSLQGDNSPLHF.

The sample holds a few counts of this clone. V gene TRBV2 combines with J gene TRBJ1-3; D is undetermined. CDR1 SNHLY and CDR2 FYNNEI come from the germline V gene. The CDR3 extends over 12 amino acids. V lost 7 bases and J 4 bases, leaving 8 bases between the germline ends. The CDR3 is CASKRVGNTIYF. The CDR3, as DNA: TGTGCCAGCAAACGGGTAGGAAACACCATATATTTT.

The J gene is TRBJ1-6, the V gene TRBV3-1 (or the pseudogene TRBV3-2); TRBD1 agrees at 10 bases. Germline V gene data show CDR1 as LGHDT and CDR2 as YNNKEL (reference sequence). CDR3 size: 18 residues. The J segment lost 5 bases and the V segment lost 2 bases, leaving 9 bases of the junction unmatched. DNA for the CDR3: TGTGCCAGCAGCCAAACAACTTCGACAGGGGGCAATAATTCACCCCTCCACTTT. Translated: CASSQTTSTGGNNSPLHF.

The chain links TRBV2 to TRBJ1-4, with D unclear. The CDR3 runs 13 residues. Germline V lookup: CDR1 SNHLY, CDR2 FYNNEI. The CDR3 loop is CLTGRGSGEKLFF. The CDR3, as DNA: TGTCTCACCGGTCGGGGTTCAGGTGAAAAACTGTTTTTT.

The chain has TRBV7-8 and TRBJ2-1, with TRBD1 as a possible D gene (5 bases). Trimming took off 1 base at V and 0 bases at J, with 10 bases between the two ends. The CDR3 has 16 amino acids. The germline V gene encodes CDR1 SGHVS and CDR2 FQNEAQ. DNA for the CDR3: TGTGCCAGCAGCTTAGGACAGCCCAACTCCTACAATGAGCAGTTCTTC. Translation: CASSLGQPNSYNEQFF.

The chain recombines TRBV19 with TRBJ1-1; perhaps TRBD1 as D (5 bases). Germline loops: CDR1 LNHDA, CDR2 SQIVND (reference sequence). V was shortened by 3 bases and J by 11 bases, with 10 bases between the two germline ends. The CDR3 sequence is 11 residues long. The CDR3 sequence: CASSIPGAAFF. For the CDR3, the DNA is TGTGCCAGTAGTATCCCTGGGGCGGCTTTCTTT. Complete variable domain (other parts from reference TRBV19 and TRBJ1-1): DGGITQSPKYLFRKEGQNVTLSCEQNLNHDAMYWYRQDPGQGLRLIYYSQIVNDFQKGDIAEGYSVSREKKESFPLTVTSAQKNPTAFYLCASSIPGAAFFGQGTRLTVV.